This T cell receptor beta chain comes out of a study of blood T cell repertoires in COVID-19. Background on the study: Sites in the United States, Italy and Spain provided acute and convalescent COVID-19 samples. PBMCs, B-cell-depleted T cells, or T cells were the source of the cDNA or gDNA that made up the material.

The CDR3 loop spans 14 amino acids. The V gene end was trimmed by 5 bases and the J gene end by 3 bases; junction bases not matched to a gene: 3. Germline CDR1 and CDR2: SGHAT and FQDESV (reference sequence). Sequenced by immunoSEQ multiplex PCR; TCRdb stores in-frame clones only, minus some. This sample yields around 160,000 clones, of which around 81% are seen a single time; around 10% belongs to the top ten. The TCR sequence derives from a man aged 55 to 70 with active or convalescent COVID-19. The sample taken for sequencing was peripheral blood. J is TRBJ2-2 and V is TRBV11-1; 7 nucleotides line up with TRBD2. The CDR3 is CASSPGRHTGELFF. CDR3 nucleotides: TGTGCCAGCAGCCCCGGGAGGCACACCGGGGAGCTGTTTTTT.